Below, 21 T cell receptor beta chains from the same sample are listed, as sequenced in a study of T cells after yellow fever vaccination. TCRdb itself ran the 5' RACE reads through MiXCR, one entry per CDR3 protein. The sample has around 550,000 distinct CDR3 sequences; approximately 21% are singletons. The source was PBMCs, collected 15 days after the yellow fever booster vaccination. All receptors derive from a man between 25 and 39 years old who received the YFV17D yellow fever vaccine.

This clonotype has just a few counts. The J gene is TRBJ2-5, the V gene TRBV12-3 or TRBV12-4; 10 bases line up with TRBD1. The CDR3 is 17 amino acids. With V trimmed by 5 bases and J by 5 bases, 14 bases remained unmatched. The CDR3 DNA sequence: TGTGCCAGCAGTCCTCATCCCCGCGGGACAGGGGAGGAGACCCAGTACTTC. It codes for CASSPHPRGTGEETQYF.

This clonotype was picked up a small number of times. CDR3 nucleotides: TGTGCCAGCAGCTCGTCCGGGGCTAGGAATGAAAAACTGTTTTTT. Residues: CASSSSGARNEKLFF. The rearrangement uses TRBV9 and TRBJ1-4; tentatively, D is TRBD1 (5 bases). This CDR3 has 15 amino acids. V was clipped by 4 bases and J by 5 bases, with 15 bases between them. Germline values: CDR1 SGDLS, CDR2 YYNGEE. The complete variable domain, with remaining parts taken from reference TRBV9 and TRBJ1-4, reads DSGVTQTPKHLITATGQRVTLRCSPRSGDLSVYWYQQSLDQGLQFLIQYYNGEERAKGNILERFSAQQFPDLHSELNLSSLELGDSALYFCASSSSGARNEKLFFGSGTQLSVL.

The V and J genes are TRBV27 and TRBJ1-2; D gene uncertain. Germline CDR1 MNHEY, CDR2 SMNVEV (reference sequence). V lost 3 bases and J 7 bases, leaving 12 bases between the germline ends. The CDR3 has 13 residues. CDR3 loop: CASSFSDTSGYTF. The DNA for the CDR3 is TGTGCCAGCAGTTTCTCAGATACCAGTGGCTACACCTTC.

In DNA, the CDR3 is TGCGCCAGCAGCTCTCAGGCGACGGAAAACATTCAGTACTTC. This encodes CASSSQATENIQYF. V is TRBV5-1 and J is TRBJ2-4; D unclear. CDR1 and CDR2 from the germline V gene are SGHRS and YFSETQ. Trimming left V 3 bases short and J 5 bases short, with 12 bases between. The CDR3 contains 14 residues.

The CDR3 reads CASSAGSGRAAETQYF. CDR3 sequence (DNA): TGTGCCAGCAGCGCCGGTAGCGGGAGGGCCGCAGAGACCCAGTACTTC. V and J are TRBV9 and TRBJ2-5, with 11 bases aligning to TRBD2. CDR1 SGDLS and CDR2 YYNGEE come from the germline V gene. V dropped 3 bases and J dropped 4; count of bases not matched to a gene: 8. The CDR3 contains 16 residues.

In this sample, this clonotype turned up many times. The chain links TRBV7-2 to TRBJ2-7; D unresolved. V dropped 4 bases and J dropped 2 bases, with 12 bases sitting between them. Germline-derived CDR1 and CDR2 are SGHTA and FQGNSA. This CDR3 spans 14 amino acids. CDR3 residues: CASSSYNLPYEQYF. The CDR3 DNA reads as TGTGCCAGCAGCTCCTACAACCTCCCCTACGAGCAGTACTTC.

This clonotype appeared many times. This chain joins TRBV20-1 and TRBJ2-1; 8 positions match TRBD2. The CDR3 totals 18 residues. Germline CDR1 DFQATT, CDR2 SNEGSKA (reference sequence). The ends lost 6 bases at V and 12 bases at J; junction bases unmatched: 28. CDR3 loop: CSASGRQGLAGSIGRQFF. In nucleotides, the CDR3 is TGCAGTGCGAGTGGGAGGCAGGGTTTAGCGGGATCGATTGGCAGGCAGTTCTTC.

The V and J genes are TRBV7-2 and TRBJ2-1, with 9 bases identical to TRBD2. From germline, CDR1 is SGHTA and CDR2 FQGNSA. The ends lost 5 bases at V and 6 bases at J; junction bases unmatched: 8. There are 15 residues in the CDR3. The CDR3 loop reads CASSPWTSAGNEQFF. DNA for the CDR3: TGTGCCAGCAGCCCGTGGACTAGCGCCGGCAATGAGCAGTTCTTC.

The chain is built from TRBV3-1 and TRBJ2-7, with TRBD1 identical over 10 bases. Germline V lookup: CDR1 LGHDT, CDR2 YNNKEL (reference sequence). Unmatched junction bases numbered 6, after V lost 0 bases and J lost 7 bases. This CDR3 comprises 15 residues. The CDR3: CASSQERQGAWEQYF. The CDR3 DNA sequence: TGTGCCAGCAGCCAAGAGCGACAGGGGGCGTGGGAGCAGTACTTC.

There are a few counts of this clonotype. The chain is built from TRBV18 and TRBJ1-5; D is unresolved. Trimming pared 5 bases from V and 1 base from J, leaving 12 bases between. Germline CDR1 KGHSH, CDR2 LQKENI. The CDR3 extends over 15 amino acids. CDR3 sequence: CASSTTGGSNQPQHF. The CDR3, as DNA: TGTGCCAGCTCAACCACCGGAGGGAGCAATCAGCCCCAGCATTTT.

This clonotype was observed a handful of times. The rearrangement joins TRBV6-1 to TRBJ2-3; D tentatively fits TRBD1 or TRBD2 (5 bases each). Germline-derived CDR1 and CDR2 are MNHNS and SASEGT. The V end lost 4 bases, the J end lost 1 base, and 12 bases lay between the germline ends. The CDR3 sequence is 15 residues long. The CDR3 region is CASSVRDDRTDTQYF. The CDR3 DNA reads TGTGCCAGCAGTGTCCGGGACGACCGCACAGATACGCAGTATTTT.

This clonotype has a handful of counts. This chain joins TRBV18 and TRBJ2-7; 7 positions agree with TRBD2. Trimming at V came to 2 bases and at J to 2 bases, leaving 6 bases not matched to a gene. This CDR3 is 15 amino acids long. The germline CDR1 and CDR2 sequences are KGHSH and LQKENI. CDR3 sequence: CASSPRLAVTYEQYF. CDR3 DNA sequence: TGTGCCAGCTCACCAAGGCTAGCGGTGACCTACGAGCAGTACTTC. Combining the CDR3 with reference TRBV18 and TRBJ2-7 gives the whole variable domain NAGVMQNPRHLVRRRGQEARLRCSPMKGHSHVYWYRQLPEEGLKFMVYLQKENIIDESGMPKERFSAEFPKEGPSILRIQQVVRGDSAAYFCASSPRLAVTYEQYFGPGTRLTVT.

The V and J genes are TRBV7-2 and TRBJ2-5; 7 bases are a match to TRBD2. The CDR3 totals 15 residues. After removal of 2 bases from V and 5 bases from J, the junction contained 8 bases not matched to a gene. The germline V gene has CDR1 SGHTA and CDR2 FQGNSA. CDR3 in amino acids: CASSLSAGVGETQYF. CDR3 in DNA: TGTGCCAGCAGCTTAAGTGCGGGAGTGGGGGAGACCCAGTACTTC.

This rearrangement joins TRBV20-1 to TRBJ2-1; the D call may be TRBD1 or TRBD2 (7 bases each). V lost 4 bases and J lost 9, with 16 bases in between. There are 13 residues in the CDR3. The germline gives CDR1 DFQATT, CDR2 SNEGSKA (reference sequence). DNA of the CDR3: TGCAGTGCTAAGGGAGGGGGCGGTGGTGAGCAGTTCTTC. This encodes CSAKGGGGGEQFF.

This clonotype was recorded a few times. The gene calls are TRBV25-1 and TRBJ2-4; D remains ambiguous. Trimming pared 6 bases from V and 0 bases from J, leaving 15 bases between. Germline V gene sequence: CDR1 MGHDK, CDR2 SYGVNS. The CDR3 runs to 16 residues. This chain's CDR3 is CASSQWEATAKNIQYF. The CDR3 nucleotides are TGTGCCAGCAGCCAATGGGAAGCGACAGCCAAAAACATTCAGTACTTC.

This clonotype was seen ten or more times. The chain recombines TRBV6-2 or TRBV6-3 with TRBJ2-1; D possibly uses TRBD1 or TRBD2 (6 bases each). The CDR3 covers 16 residues. V was cut by 2 bases and J by 9 bases, with 20 bases left in between. The V gene's germline CDR1 is MNHEY and CDR2 SVGEGT. CDR3 coding DNA: TGTGCCAGCAGTTACGGTCTAGGGGGGCCCCTGGGTGAGCAGTTCTTC. This gives the protein CASSYGLGGPLGEQFF.

In its sample, this clonotype was seen once. This chain connects TRBV5-1 to TRBJ2-7, with TRBD1 matching 11 bases. Germline V gives CDR1 SGHRS, CDR2 YFSETQ. The trim removed 4 bases at V and 3 bases at J, leaving 6 bases unmatched. The CDR3 has 15 residues. The CDR3, as DNA: TGCGCCAGCAGCGAGGGACAGGGGGGAATCTACGAGCAGTACTTC. Its protein product is CASSEGQGGIYEQYF.

CDR3 sequence (DNA): TGTGCCAGCAGCACTCGGGCGGGCACAGATACGCAGTATTTT. Translated, it gives CASSTRAGTDTQYF. The chain employs TRBV27 and TRBJ2-3; D ambiguous. Germline CDR1 and CDR2: MNHEY and SMNVEV (reference sequence). The CDR3 has 14 residues. V was clipped by 6 bases and J by 1 base, with 11 bases between them.

This chain joins TRBV5-1 and TRBJ2-7, with D possibly matching TRBD2 (6 bases). Trimming stripped 2 bases from V and 5 bases from J, with 8 bases between. Germline V CDR1 and CDR2: SGHRS, YFSETQ. The CDR3 spans 12 residues. The CDR3, as DNA: TGCGCCAGCAGCTTTAGGGAGGACGAGCAGTACTTC. Translating it yields CASSFREDEQYF.

The rearrangement uses TRBV15 and TRBJ1-6; TRBD1 is a possible D gene (5 bases). Trimming pared 1 base from V and 3 bases from J, leaving 16 bases between. CDR1 and CDR2 from the germline V gene are LNHNV and YYDKDF (reference sequence). The CDR3 loop spans 18 amino acids. The CDR3 is CATSRGPVAGGYNSPLHF. CDR3 coding DNA: TGTGCCACCAGCAGAGGACCTGTAGCCGGGGGCTATAATTCACCCCTCCACTTT.

V is TRBV7-3 and J is TRBJ2-5; D gene uncertain. V lost 5 bases and J lost 0, with 10 bases in between. CDR1 is SGHTA and CDR2 is FQGTGA in the germline V gene. CDR3 length: 14 amino acids. This chain's CDR3 is CASSPSQDQETQYF. The CDR3 bases are TGTGCCAGCAGCCCATCTCAGGACCAAGAGACCCAGTACTTC.